This TCR beta chain was identified in a study of T cell repertoires in cytomegalovirus infection. Study-wide context: Selected CMV epitopes included recently identified HLA-C-restricted ones as well as well-studied HLA-B-restricted ones. Through public TCR beta signatures, both CMV infection and matching HLA type were indicated.

Study outcomes and limitations: There were carriers of CMV plus the relevant HLA, and cumulative public TCR beta family frequency identified them. It was HLA-C-restricted CMV-specific TCR beta clonotypes that dominated the response ex vivo.

Germline loops: CDR1 MNHNS, CDR2 SASEGT. V was trimmed by 2 bases and J by 6 bases, leaving 6 bases between them. This CDR3 is 12 amino acids long. Each CDR3 protein gets one entry after TCRdb re-called the reads with MiXCR. The sample includes approximately 910,000 distinct CDR3 sequences, under 40% seen only once; the top ten take about an eighth. This clonotype has a handful of counts. The antigen remains undetermined. The receptor was derived from a human donor in good health (CMV status not recorded). Some clones in this sample may be carry-over from other donors' samples. The chain is built from TRBV6-1 and TRBJ2-3; the D is unclear. Sequencing was performed on cultured CD8+ T cells from PBMCs, taken from culture after CMV antigen stimulation. The CDR3 nucleotides read TGTGCCAGCAGTGAATATCTGGATACGCAGTATTTT. This gives the protein CASSEYLDTQYF.